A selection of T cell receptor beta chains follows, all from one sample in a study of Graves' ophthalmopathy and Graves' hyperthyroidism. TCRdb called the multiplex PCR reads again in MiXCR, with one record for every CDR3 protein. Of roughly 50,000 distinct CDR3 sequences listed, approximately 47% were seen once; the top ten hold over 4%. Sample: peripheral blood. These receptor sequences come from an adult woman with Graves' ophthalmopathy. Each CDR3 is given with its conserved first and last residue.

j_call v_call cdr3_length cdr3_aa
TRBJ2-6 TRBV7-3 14 CVSSFDRLGGVLTF
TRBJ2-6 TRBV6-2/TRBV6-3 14 CASSYTSGANVLTF
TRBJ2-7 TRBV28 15 CASSSAVDYTYEQYF
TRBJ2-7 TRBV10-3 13 CAISGTLGGEQYF
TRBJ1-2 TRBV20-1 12 CSARHRAGGYTF
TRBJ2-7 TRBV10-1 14 CASSEVQGDGEQYF
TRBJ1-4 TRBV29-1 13 CSVGAGGGEKLFF
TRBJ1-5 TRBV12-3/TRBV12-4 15 CASRPTGDGNQPQHF
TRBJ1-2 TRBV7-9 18 CASSRTGVTDTQYFGHTF
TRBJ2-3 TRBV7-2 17 CASPAGSGTGPTDTQYF
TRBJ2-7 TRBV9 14 CASSSRDRAYEQYF
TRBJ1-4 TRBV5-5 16 CASSLVAGGAGEKLFF
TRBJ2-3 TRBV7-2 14 CASSLARTLNEQYF
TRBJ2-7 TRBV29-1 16 CSVEEAGQGRGYEQYF
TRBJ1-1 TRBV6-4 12 CASSEGANEAFF
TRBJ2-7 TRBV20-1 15 CSARDLATGANEQYF
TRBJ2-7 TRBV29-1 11 CRAADRYERYF
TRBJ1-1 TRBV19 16 CASKGRTDYMNTEAFF
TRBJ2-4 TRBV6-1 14 CASSVGGGANIQYF
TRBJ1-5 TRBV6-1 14 CASSEAGGLQPQHF
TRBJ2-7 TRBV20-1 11 CSAREGYEQYF
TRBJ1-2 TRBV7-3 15 CASNTGGADNNGFTF
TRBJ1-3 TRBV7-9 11 CASSLSNTIYF
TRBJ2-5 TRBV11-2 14 CASSGGHGNQPQYF
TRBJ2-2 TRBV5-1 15 CASSSDLAGTGELFF
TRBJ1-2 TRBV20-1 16 CSARDTGSKGRSGNTF
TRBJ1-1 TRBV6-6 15 CASTVRLGYDTEAFF
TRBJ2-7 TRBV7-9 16 CVSSRTSGRNSYEQYF
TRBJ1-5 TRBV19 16 CASSLGGTGIDQPQHF
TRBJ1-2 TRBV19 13 CASSREFNYGYTF
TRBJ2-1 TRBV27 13 CASTGQGYNEQFF
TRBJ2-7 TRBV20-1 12 CSLSGRAYEQYF
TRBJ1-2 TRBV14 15 CACSYSLGTLGGYTF
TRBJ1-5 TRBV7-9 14 CASSQKDGNQPQHF
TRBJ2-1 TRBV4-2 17 CASSQDEGASSYNEQFF
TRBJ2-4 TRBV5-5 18 CASSEGGLALLAKNIQYF
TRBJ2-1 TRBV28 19 CASRVLGPAGGGIRNEQFF
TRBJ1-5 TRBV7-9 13 CASTPSLQETQHF
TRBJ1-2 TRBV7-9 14 CASSLGLRDYGYTF
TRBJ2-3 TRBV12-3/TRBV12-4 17 CASSLTQGGIYTDTQYF
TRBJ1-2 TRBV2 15 CASSPGRNSNYGYTF
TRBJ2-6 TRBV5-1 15 CASSLGGGRANVLTF
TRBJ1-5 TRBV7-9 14 CASSRQVGNQPQHF
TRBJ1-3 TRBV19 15 CASSVSLAEGNTIYF
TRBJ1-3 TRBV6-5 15 CASSLGQISGNTIYF
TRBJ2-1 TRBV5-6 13 CASSSLEGDEQFF
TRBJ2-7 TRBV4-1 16 CASSQDAWRVVLPQYF
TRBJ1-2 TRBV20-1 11 CSAVGAEGYTF
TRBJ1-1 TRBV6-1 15 CASSGVDEGGAEAFF
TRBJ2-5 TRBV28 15 CASSSGTGRPRAQYF
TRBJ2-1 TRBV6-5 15 CASSYDPEWGNEQFF
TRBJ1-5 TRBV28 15 CASSPYSGINQPRHF
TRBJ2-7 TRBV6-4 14 CARHRTSGSYEQYF